What follows are 12 T cell receptor beta chains derived from one specimen sequenced in a study of cytomegalovirus exposure and HLA in healthy donors. The repertoire was sequenced with immunoSEQ multiplex PCR; TCRdb's copy has only in-frame clones and lacks some. The sample lists fewer than 85,000 clones, about 95% occurring once. Source material: PBMCs. The receptor set was obtained from a woman aged 18-29 years in good health and CMV-seronegative.

The J gene is TRBJ1-1, the V gene TRBV7-3, with 7 bases fitting TRBD1. J lost 6 bases, V lost 4 bases, and 5 bases had no gene match. The CDR3 has 13 residues. Germline CDR1 and CDR2: SGHTA and FQGTGA. CDR3 coding DNA: TGTGCCAGCAGCTCCCGACAGGGTGCTGAAGCTTTCTTT. It translates to CASSSRQGAEAFF.

This clone has a handful of counts. V gene TRBV7-2 combines with J gene TRBJ2-7; 9 bases are a match to TRBD1. With 5 bases clipped from V and 4 bases from J, the junction kept 6 bases outside the gene matches. The CDR3 extends over 14 amino acids. The V gene's germline CDR1 is SGHTA and CDR2 FQGNSA. CDR3 residues: CASSRDRGAYEQYF. CDR3 in DNA: TGTGCCAGCAGCCGAGACAGGGGGGCGTACGAGCAGTACTTC.

V is TRBV5-1 and J is TRBJ1-2; 8 nucleotides agree with TRBD1. Looked up from germline, CDR1 is SGHRS and CDR2 is YFSETQ. J was trimmed by 4 bases and V by 3 bases; bases with no gene match: 2. The CDR3 consists of 13 residues. CDR3 DNA: TGCGCCAGCAGCTACGGGACAGGCTATGGCTACACCTTC. This sequence encodes CASSYGTGYGYTF.

This chain uses TRBV2 with TRBJ1-1, with 11 bases fitting TRBD1. CDR3 length: 15 amino acids. Germline V gives CDR1 SNHLY, CDR2 FYNNEI. Germline trimming cut 9 bases from V and 4 bases from J; bases unmatched to any gene: 10. This chain's CDR3 is CARAGTGGLGTEAFF. CDR3 DNA sequence: TGTGCCAGGGCCGGGACAGGGGGGCTCGGCACTGAAGCTTTCTTT. Looking up the rest from reference TRBV2 and TRBJ1-1 gives the full variable domain: EPEVTQTPSHQVTQMGQEVILRCVPISNHLYFYWYRQILGQKVEFLVSFYNNEISEKSEIFDDQFSVERPDGSNFTLKIRSTKLEDSAMYFCARAGTGGLGTEAFFGQGTRLTVV.

The chain joins TRBV6-5 to TRBJ1-2; unclear D gene. Germline V gene data show CDR1 as MNHEY and CDR2 as SVGAGI. Trimming removed 2 bases at V and 8 bases at J, with 18 bases between. This CDR3 contains 15 residues. The CDR3: CASSYIQALKSGYTF. The CDR3 DNA follows: TGTGCCAGCAGTTACATCCAGGCCCTAAAATCGGGCTACACCTTC.

The chain uses TRBV7-9 and TRBJ1-2; TRBD1 is a possible D gene (5 bases). The V end lost 3 bases, the J end lost 6 bases, and 14 bases lay between the germline ends. This CDR3 comprises 14 residues. Germline-derived CDR1 and CDR2 are SEHNR and FQNEAQ (reference sequence). The CDR3 sequence: CASSLSSGSDGYTF. CDR3 sequence (DNA): TGTGCCAGCAGCTTGTCTTCAGGGTCTGATGGCTACACCTTC.

The chain uses TRBV7-2 and TRBJ2-7; 11 nucleotides match TRBD2. This CDR3 is 15 amino acids long. The germline V gene encodes CDR1 SGHTA and CDR2 FQGNSA. V gave up 5 bases and J gave up 4 bases; unmatched junction bases: 7. The CDR3 DNA reads TGTGCCAGCAGCGACCGTGGGACTAGCGGATACGAGCAGTACTTC. Translation gives CASSDRGTSGYEQYF. The full variable domain, rest sourced from reference TRBV7-2 and TRBJ2-7, is GAGVSQSPSNKVTEKGKDVELRCDPISGHTALYWYRQSLGQGLEFLIYFQGNSAPDKSGLPSDRFSAERTGGSVSTLTIQRTQQEDSAVYLCASSDRGTSGYEQYFGPGTRLTVT.

This clone appeared a few times. CDR3 amino acids: CAWSVQGNSPLHF. The DNA for the CDR3 is TGTGCCTGGAGTGTGCAGGGGAATTCACCCCTCCACTTT. The V call is TRBV30, the J call TRBJ1-6, with TRBD1 as a possible D gene (6 bases). The germline gives CDR1 GTSNPN, CDR2 SVGIG (reference sequence). Between the trimmed V and J ends, which lost 0 bases and 7 bases, there was a span of 7 bases. This CDR3 region has 13 residues.

The V and J genes are TRBV5-5 and TRBJ2-5, with D possibly being TRBD1 (5 bases). Trimming stripped 2 bases from V and 5 bases from J, with 16 bases between. Germline lookup yields CDR1 SGHKS and CDR2 YYEKEE (reference sequence). The CDR3 contains 15 residues. The CDR3 coding sequence is TGTGCCAGCAGCTTAATAAGGGGCGCAGGGGAGACCCAGTACTTC. Translated: CASSLIRGAGETQYF.

V gene TRBV7-9 combines with J gene TRBJ1-5; TRBD1 aligns across 7 bases. The CDR3 is 15 amino acids. Germline lookup yields CDR1 SEHNR and CDR2 FQNEAQ (reference sequence). The V and J ends lost 5 bases and 5 bases, in that order; junction bases with no gene match: 9. The CDR3 coding sequence is TGTGCCAGCAGCCGGTTTCAGGGGGGAGATCAGCCCCAGCATTTT. Its protein is CASSRFQGGDQPQHF.

This chain connects TRBV11-2 to TRBJ1-2; D is perhaps TRBD1 (5 bases). The V end lost 1 base, the J end lost 2 bases, and 20 bases lay between the germline ends. The CDR3 has 18 residues. The germline V gene encodes CDR1 SGHAT and CDR2 FQNNGV. The CDR3 sequence is CASSLVGTSSTRNYGYTF. The DNA for the CDR3 is TGTGCCAGCAGCTTAGTCGGGACTAGTAGTACGAGGAACTATGGCTACACCTTC.

V and J are TRBV7-2 and TRBJ1-1, with D maybe TRBD1 (5 bases). Deletions cut 7 bases from V and 6 bases from J, with 21 bases between. Germline loops: CDR1 SGHTA, CDR2 FQGNSA. This CDR3 is built from 15 residues. CDR3: CASILTVGQGAEAFF. The CDR3 DNA reads as TGTGCCAGCATTCTTACAGTGGGTCAGGGCGCTGAAGCTTTCTTT.